This TCR beta chain was obtained from a study of T cells in Graves' hyperthyroidism and ophthalmopathy. Study details: Peripheral blood collection took place at initial diagnosis, before any treatment.

TCR beta CDR3 regions were amplified from RNA. When the TCR CDR3 underwent first-round RT-PCR, the HTBI primer set was used. TCRdb reanalysed the multiplex PCR reads using MiXCR and keeps one entry per CDR3 protein. This repertoire shows about 640,000 distinct CDR3 sequences, about 14% found once; its top ten account for approximately 12%. Study results and caveats: Researchers found most expanded thyroid clonotypes above 0.001 in blood as well.

Each person with ophthalmopathy scored at least 3 on the Clinical Activity Score, reached NOSPECS grade 4 or higher, and had been ill under 3 months. Using more than 7.5 ml of fresh peripheral blood, PBMCs were prepared. Points on this clonotype: No antigen is known for it.

The CDR3 sequence is 14 residues long. Germline CDR1 reads DFQATT; CDR2 reads SNEGSKA (reference sequence). V was trimmed by 3 bases and J by 4 bases, leaving 16 bases between them. The chain employs TRBV20-1 and TRBJ2-7; D is uncertain. The specimen was blood. The origin of this receptor is a woman between 50 and 59 years old with Graves' ophthalmopathy. CDR3 in amino acids: CSARVGGLVYEQYF. As DNA, the CDR3 is TGCAGTGCTAGGGTTGGTGGTCTCGTATACGAGCAGTACTTC.